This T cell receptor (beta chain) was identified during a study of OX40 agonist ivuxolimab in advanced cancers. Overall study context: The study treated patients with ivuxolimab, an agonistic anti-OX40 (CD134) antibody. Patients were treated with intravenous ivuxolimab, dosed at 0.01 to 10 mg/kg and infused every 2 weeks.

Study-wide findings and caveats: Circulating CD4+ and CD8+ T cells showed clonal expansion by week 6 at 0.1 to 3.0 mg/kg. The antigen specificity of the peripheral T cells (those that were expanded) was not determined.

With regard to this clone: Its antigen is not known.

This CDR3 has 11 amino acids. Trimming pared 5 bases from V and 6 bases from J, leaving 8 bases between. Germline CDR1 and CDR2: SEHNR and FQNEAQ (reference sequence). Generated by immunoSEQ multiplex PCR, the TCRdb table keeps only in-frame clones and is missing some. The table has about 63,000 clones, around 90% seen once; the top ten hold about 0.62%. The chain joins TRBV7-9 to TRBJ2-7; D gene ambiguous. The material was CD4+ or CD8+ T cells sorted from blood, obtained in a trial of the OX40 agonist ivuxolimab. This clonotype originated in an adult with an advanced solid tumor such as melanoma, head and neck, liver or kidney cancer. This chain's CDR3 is CASSDIAEQYF. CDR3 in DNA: TGTGCCAGCAGCGATATTGCCGAGCAGTACTTC.